The next 15 T cell receptor beta chains were all read from a single sample in a study of blood T cell repertoires in COVID-19. The repertoire was sequenced with immunoSEQ multiplex PCR; TCRdb's copy has only in-frame clones and lacks some. The profile covers over 130,000 clones, with 84% appearing a single time and about 3.7% taken by the ten largest. The material sequenced was PBMCs or T cells enriched from blood (not recorded which). All receptors come from a woman aged 45-65 years with acute COVID-19.

The chain links TRBV7-2 to TRBJ1-4, with 10 bases that match TRBD1. Germline loops: CDR1 SGHTA, CDR2 FQGNSA. The CDR3 spans 16 residues. V shed 3 bases, J shed 8 bases, and the junction held 9 bases outside the gene matches. Here the CDR3 DNA reads TGTGCCAGCAGCTTCCCTTGGGACAGGGGTTTGGAAAAACTGTTTTTT. Translating it yields CASSFPWDRGLEKLFF.

This CDR3 reads CASSLLTSSYEQYF. CDR3 nucleotides: TGTGCCAGCAGCTTGTTAACGAGCTCCTACGAGCAGTACTTC. The chain has TRBV5-6 and TRBJ2-7; D gene ambiguous. CDR3 length equals 14 residues. V was trimmed by 1 base and J by 0 bases, leaving 8 bases between them. The germline V gene encodes CDR1 SGHDT and CDR2 YYEEEE.

The chain uses TRBV9 and TRBJ2-1; 7 bases map to TRBD2. Germline CDR1 SGDLS, CDR2 YYNGEE. J was trimmed by 6 bases and V by 4 bases; bases with no gene match: 13. This CDR3 is built from 16 residues. CDR3 nucleotide sequence: TGTGCCAGCAGCTTCACCGGGACTACCGGATCCAATGAGCAGTTCTTC. Protein product: CASSFTGTTGSNEQFF.

V and J are TRBV28 and TRBJ1-6; the D gene is possibly TRBD1 (6 bases). The CDR3 extends over 15 amino acids. Germline values: CDR1 MDHEN, CDR2 SYDVKM. V lost 1 base and J 6 bases, leaving 10 bases between the germline ends. In DNA, the CDR3 is TGTGCCAGCAGTTTATCACAGGGACGTAATTCACCCCTCCACTTT. Protein: CASSLSQGRNSPLHF.

The chain links TRBV29-1 to TRBJ1-5; the D gene is possibly TRBD1 (6 bases). The CDR3 is 13 residues long. The ends were cut back, 5 bases at V and 1 base at J, with 9 bases in the middle. The V gene's germline CDR1 is SQVTM and CDR2 ANQGSEA. The CDR3 DNA reads TGCAGCGTTTCAGGGGAGAGCAATCAGCCCCAGCATTTT. Translated: CSVSGESNQPQHF.

The chain is built from TRBV2 and TRBJ2-2; TRBD1 might be the D (5 bases). Germline loops: CDR1 SNHLY, CDR2 FYNNEI. This CDR3 has 16 amino acids. V lost 7 bases and J 0 bases, leaving 15 bases between the germline ends. CDR3 nucleotide sequence: TGTGCCAGCACTTGGGGCGCAGGGTCGAACACCGGGGAGCTGTTTTTT. Residues: CASTWGAGSNTGELFF.

The V call is TRBV30, the J call TRBJ1-1, with D uncertain. This CDR3 is built from 11 residues. Germline values: CDR1 GTSNPN, CDR2 SVGIG (reference sequence). Trimming shortened V by 3 bases and J by 4 bases, and 6 bases separated the two germline ends. The CDR3 DNA reads as TGTGCCTGGAGGCGGTCCACTGAAGCTTTCTTT. Its protein product is CAWRRSTEAFF. Looking up the rest from reference TRBV30 and TRBJ1-1 gives the full variable domain: SQTIHQWPATLVQPVGSPLSLECTVEGTSNPNLYWYRQAAGRGLQLLFYSVGIGQISSEVPQNLSASRPQDRQFILSSKKLLLSDSGFYLCAWRRSTEAFFGQGTRLTVV.

This clone was seen only once. The rearrangement uses TRBV19 and TRBJ2-3, with TRBD2 matching 7 bases. This CDR3 comprises 13 residues. In germline, CDR1 is LNHDA, CDR2 SQIVND (reference sequence). The V gene end was trimmed by 10 bases and the J gene end by 6 bases; junction bases not matched to a gene: 10. The CDR3 protein is CATAKRRGDTQYF. The CDR3 DNA follows: TGTGCCACGGCGAAAAGGCGGGGGGATACGCAGTATTTT.

J is TRBJ2-1 and V is TRBV7-9, with 8 bases fitting TRBD2. V lost 5 bases to trimming and J lost 0 bases; unmatched junction nucleotides: 3. The CDR3 spans 15 residues. The germline V gene has CDR1 SEHNR and CDR2 FQNEAQ (reference sequence). CDR3 nucleotide sequence: TGTGCCAGCAGCGCTACTAGCGGCTCCTACAATGAGCAGTTCTTC. This gives the protein CASSATSGSYNEQFF.

The chain employs TRBV2 and TRBJ2-2; D might be TRBD1 (6 bases). V lost 6 bases and J 1 base, leaving 24 bases between the germline ends. The CDR3 covers 19 residues. Germline assignment: CDR1 SNHLY and CDR2 FYNNEI. CDR3 residues: CASSGIDRHFDRNTGELFF. The CDR3 bases are TGTGCCAGCAGCGGAATCGACAGGCACTTTGATCGGAACACCGGGGAGCTGTTTTTT. Full variable domain (rest looked up from reference TRBV2 and TRBJ2-2): EPEVTQTPSHQVTQMGQEVILRCVPISNHLYFYWYRQILGQKVEFLVSFYNNEISEKSEIFDDQFSVERPDGSNFTLKIRSTKLEDSAMYFCASSGIDRHFDRNTGELFFGEGSRLTVL.

The sample holds one count of this clone. The chain couples TRBV28 to TRBJ2-7; 12 bases are shared with TRBD1. CDR1 and CDR2 (germline): MDHEN, SYDVKM. CDR3 length: 14 residues. Trimming took 6 bases from V and 7 from J; bases not matched to a gene: 7. In DNA form, the CDR3 reads TGTGCCAGCAGGTCCGGGACAGGGGGCAGGGAGCAGTACTTC. Translation: CASRSGTGGREQYF.

The V call is TRBV29-1, the J call TRBJ2-1, with D tentatively TRBD2 (6 bases). This CDR3 is 14 amino acids long. V lost 6 bases, J lost 6 bases, and 18 bases lay in between. The V gene's germline CDR1 is SQVTM and CDR2 ANQGSEA. The CDR3: CSVRRGGNANEQFF. CDR3 sequence (DNA): TGCAGCGTCCGTCGGGGAGGTAACGCCAATGAGCAGTTCTTC.

This chain joins TRBV19 and TRBJ2-7; a possible D gene is TRBD2 (6 bases). The germline V and J ends were trimmed by 5 bases and 3 bases, with 14 bases remaining between them. Germline assignment: CDR1 LNHDA and CDR2 SQIVND (reference sequence). This CDR3 comprises 14 residues. This chain's CDR3 is CASSPGISGYEQYF. The CDR3, as DNA: TGTGCCAGTAGTCCCGGGATTAGCGGCTACGAGCAGTACTTC.

The rearrangement joins TRBV21-1 to TRBJ2-1; the listed D gene, TRBD2, was not tested against the DNA. TRBV21-1 is a recognized pseudogene. CDR3 size: 19 residues. The DNA of the CDR3 is TGTGCCAGCAACAAAGGGAAAGCGGGAGGCCATAGCTCCTACAATGAGCAGTTCTTC. Protein product: CASNKGKAGGHSSYNEQFF.

This clone has a count of ten or more. This chain uses TRBV6-5 with TRBJ1-5; D unresolved. The V end was cut by 2 bases, the J end by 4 bases, with 12 bases between. This CDR3 comprises 15 residues. Germline CDR1 is MNHEY and CDR2 is SVGAGI. This chain's CDR3 is CASSYAGGNNQPQHF. In DNA form, the CDR3 reads TGTGCCAGCAGTTACGCGGGCGGGAATAATCAGCCCCAGCATTTT.